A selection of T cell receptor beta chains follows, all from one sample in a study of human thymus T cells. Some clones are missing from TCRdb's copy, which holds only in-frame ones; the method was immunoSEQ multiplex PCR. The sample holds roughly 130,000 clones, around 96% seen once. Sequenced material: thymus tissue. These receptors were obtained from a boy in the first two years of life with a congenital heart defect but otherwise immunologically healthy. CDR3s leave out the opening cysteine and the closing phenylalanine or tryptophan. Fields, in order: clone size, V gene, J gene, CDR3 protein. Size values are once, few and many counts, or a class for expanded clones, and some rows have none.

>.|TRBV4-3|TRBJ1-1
ASSPDQDTEAF
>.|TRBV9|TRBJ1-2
ASSAESENDREGYT
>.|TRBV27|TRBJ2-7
ASSLHFQTGTGVYEQY
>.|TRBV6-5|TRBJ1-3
ASSYSAGSSGNTIY
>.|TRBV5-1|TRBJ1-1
ASSPTANTEAF
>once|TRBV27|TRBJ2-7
ASSFIRDRATEQY
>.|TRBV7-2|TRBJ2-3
ASSLTAGGLDTQY
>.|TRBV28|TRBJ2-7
ASSPPGRTSYEQY
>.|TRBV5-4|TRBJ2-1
ASSLGSDVLLHNEQF
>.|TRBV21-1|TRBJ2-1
ASSNLKTSPDNEQF
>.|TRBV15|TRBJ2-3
ATSRDGSRAGVTDTQY
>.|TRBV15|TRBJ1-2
ATSRDRGAGGLNYGYT
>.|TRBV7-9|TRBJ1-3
ASSLWGTATSSGNTIY
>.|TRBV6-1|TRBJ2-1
ASSEVNRSNEQF
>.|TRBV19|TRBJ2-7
ASSPSDPFEQY
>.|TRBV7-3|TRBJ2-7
ASSSYEQY
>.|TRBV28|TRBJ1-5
ASSPGGWSQPQH
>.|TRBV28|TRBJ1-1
ASSLLVRNTEAF
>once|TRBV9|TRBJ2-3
ASTHGLAGGPDTQY
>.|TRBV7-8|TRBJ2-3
ASSDGADFTDTQY
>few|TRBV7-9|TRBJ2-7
ASSLRTRYEQY
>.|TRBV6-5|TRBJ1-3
ASSPEALSGNTIY
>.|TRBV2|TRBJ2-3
ASSEGTSDSVTDTQY
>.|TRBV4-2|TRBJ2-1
ASSQDLEGQNNEQF
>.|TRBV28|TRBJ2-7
ASSFSDRTYEQY
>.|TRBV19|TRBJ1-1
ASSPGGTEAF
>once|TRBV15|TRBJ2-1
ATSSSDRAYNEQF
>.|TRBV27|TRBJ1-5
ASSLWVNDRDNQPQH